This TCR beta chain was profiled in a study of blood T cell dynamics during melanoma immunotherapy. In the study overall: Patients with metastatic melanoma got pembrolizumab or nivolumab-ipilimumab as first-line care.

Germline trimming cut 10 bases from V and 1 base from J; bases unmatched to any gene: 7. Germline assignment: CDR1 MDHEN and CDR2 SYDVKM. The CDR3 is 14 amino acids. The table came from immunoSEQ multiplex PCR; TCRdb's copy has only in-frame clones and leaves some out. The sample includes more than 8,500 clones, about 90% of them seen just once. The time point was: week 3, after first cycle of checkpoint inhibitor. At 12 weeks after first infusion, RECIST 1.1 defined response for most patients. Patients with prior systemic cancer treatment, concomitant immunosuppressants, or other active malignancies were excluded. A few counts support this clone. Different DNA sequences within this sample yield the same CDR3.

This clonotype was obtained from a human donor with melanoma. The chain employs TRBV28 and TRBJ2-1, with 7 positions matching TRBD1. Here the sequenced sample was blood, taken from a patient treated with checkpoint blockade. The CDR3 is CATQAGGSYNEQFF. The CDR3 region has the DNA TGTGCCACCCAAGCAGGGGGATCCTACAATGAGCAGTTCTTC.